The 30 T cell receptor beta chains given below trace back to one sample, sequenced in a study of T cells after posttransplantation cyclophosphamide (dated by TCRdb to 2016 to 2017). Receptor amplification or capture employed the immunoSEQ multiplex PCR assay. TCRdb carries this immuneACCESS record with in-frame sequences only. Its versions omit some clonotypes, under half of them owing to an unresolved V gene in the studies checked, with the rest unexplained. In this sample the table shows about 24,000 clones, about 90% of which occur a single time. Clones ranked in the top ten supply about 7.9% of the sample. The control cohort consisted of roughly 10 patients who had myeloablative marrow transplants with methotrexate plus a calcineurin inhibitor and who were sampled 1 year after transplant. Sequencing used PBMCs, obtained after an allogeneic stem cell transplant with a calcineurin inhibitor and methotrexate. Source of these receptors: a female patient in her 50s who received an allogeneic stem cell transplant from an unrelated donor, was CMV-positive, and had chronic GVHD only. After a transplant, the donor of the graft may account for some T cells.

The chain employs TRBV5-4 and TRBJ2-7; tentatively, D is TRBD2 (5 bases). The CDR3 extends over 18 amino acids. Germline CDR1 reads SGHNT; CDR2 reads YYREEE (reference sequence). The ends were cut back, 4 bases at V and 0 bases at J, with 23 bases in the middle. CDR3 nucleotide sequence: TGTGCCAGCAGCCAAGAATTAGAAAAGCGGACCATCTCCTACGAGCAGTACTTC. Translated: CASSQELEKRTISYEQYF.

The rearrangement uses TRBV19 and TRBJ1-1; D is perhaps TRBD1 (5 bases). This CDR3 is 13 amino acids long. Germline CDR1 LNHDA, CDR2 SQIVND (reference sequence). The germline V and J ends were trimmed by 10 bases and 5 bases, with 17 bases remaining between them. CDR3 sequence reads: CATTQLGGTEAFF. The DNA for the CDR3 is TGTGCCACCACACAACTCGGGGGGACTGAAGCTTTCTTT.

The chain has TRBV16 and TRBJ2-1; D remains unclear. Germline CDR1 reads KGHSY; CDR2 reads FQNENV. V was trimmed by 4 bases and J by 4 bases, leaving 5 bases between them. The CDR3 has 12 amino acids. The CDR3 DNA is TGTGCCAGCAGCCCAGGTTACAATGAGCAGTTCTTC. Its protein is CASSPGYNEQFF.

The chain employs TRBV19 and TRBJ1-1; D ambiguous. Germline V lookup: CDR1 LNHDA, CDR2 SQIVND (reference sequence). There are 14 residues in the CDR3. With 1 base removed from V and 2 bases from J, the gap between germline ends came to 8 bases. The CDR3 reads CASSIGPTNTEAFF. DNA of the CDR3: TGTGCCAGTAGTATAGGCCCCACAAACACTGAAGCTTTCTTT.

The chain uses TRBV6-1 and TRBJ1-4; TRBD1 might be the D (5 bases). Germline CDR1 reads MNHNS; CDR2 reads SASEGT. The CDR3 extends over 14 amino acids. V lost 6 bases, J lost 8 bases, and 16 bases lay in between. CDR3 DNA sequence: TGTGCCAGCAGGTGGGGGGGGGAGGGGGAAAAACTGTTTTTT. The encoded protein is CASRWGGEGEKLFF.

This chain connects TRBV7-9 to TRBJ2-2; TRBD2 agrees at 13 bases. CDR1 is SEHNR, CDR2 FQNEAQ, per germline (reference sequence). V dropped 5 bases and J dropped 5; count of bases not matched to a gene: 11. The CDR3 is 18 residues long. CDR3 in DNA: TGTGCCAGCAGCGCACTAGGACTAGCGGGAGCTAGGACCGGGGAGCTGTTTTTT. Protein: CASSALGLAGARTGELFF.

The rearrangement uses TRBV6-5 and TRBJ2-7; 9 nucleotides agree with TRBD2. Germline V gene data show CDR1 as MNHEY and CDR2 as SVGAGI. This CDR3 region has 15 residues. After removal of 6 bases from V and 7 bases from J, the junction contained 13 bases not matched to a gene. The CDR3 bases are TGTGCCAGCAGCCGCCGGGGAGCGGGAGGAGGGGAGCAGTACTTC. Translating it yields CASSRRGAGGGEQYF.

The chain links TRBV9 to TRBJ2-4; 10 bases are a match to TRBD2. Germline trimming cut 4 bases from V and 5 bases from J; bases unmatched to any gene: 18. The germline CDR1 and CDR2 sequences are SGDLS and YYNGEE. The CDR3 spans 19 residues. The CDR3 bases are TGTGCCAGCAGCCATCCTTTGGGGCTAGCGGGAGCAGTTGAAAACATTCAGTACTTC. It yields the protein CASSHPLGLAGAVENIQYF. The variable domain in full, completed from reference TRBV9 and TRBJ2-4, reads DSGVTQTPKHLITATGQRVTLRCSPRSGDLSVYWYQQSLDQGLQFLIQYYNGEERAKGNILERFSAQQFPDLHSELNLSSLELGDSALYFCASSHPLGLAGAVENIQYFGAGTRLSVL.

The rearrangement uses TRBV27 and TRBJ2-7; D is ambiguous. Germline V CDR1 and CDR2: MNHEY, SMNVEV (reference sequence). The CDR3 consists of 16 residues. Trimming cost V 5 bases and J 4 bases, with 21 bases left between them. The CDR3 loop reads CASSPPVRSARYEQYF. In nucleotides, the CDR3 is TGTGCCAGCAGTCCACCTGTGAGGTCAGCGCGATACGAGCAGTACTTC.

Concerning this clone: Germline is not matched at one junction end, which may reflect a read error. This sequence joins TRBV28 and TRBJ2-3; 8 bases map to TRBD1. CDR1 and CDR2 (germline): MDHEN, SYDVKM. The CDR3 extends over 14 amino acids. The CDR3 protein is CASSRTGTTYTQYF. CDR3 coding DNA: TGTGCCAGCAGTAGGACAGGGACCACATATACGCAGTATTTT. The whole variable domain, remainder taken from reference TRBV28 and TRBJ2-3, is DVKVTQSSRYLVKRTGEKVFLECVQDMDHENMFWYRQDPGLGLRLIYFSYDVKMKEKGDIPEGYSVSREKKERFSLILESASTNQTSMYLCASSRTGTTYTQYFGPGTRLTVL.

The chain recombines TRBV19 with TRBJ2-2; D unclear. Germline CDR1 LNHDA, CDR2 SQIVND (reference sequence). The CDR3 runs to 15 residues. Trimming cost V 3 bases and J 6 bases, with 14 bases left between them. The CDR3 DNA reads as TGTGCCAGTAGTATTCATAGCAGAGCCCCCGGGGAGCTGTTTTTT. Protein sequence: CASSIHSRAPGELFF.

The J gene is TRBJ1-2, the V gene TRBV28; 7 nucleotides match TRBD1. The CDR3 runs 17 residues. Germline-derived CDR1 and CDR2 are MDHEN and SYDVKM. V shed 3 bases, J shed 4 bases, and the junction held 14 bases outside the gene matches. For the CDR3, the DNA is TGTGCCAGCAGTTTTCTCGTAGCGGTCAGGGGGTCCTATGGCTACACCTTC. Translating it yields CASSFLVAVRGSYGYTF.

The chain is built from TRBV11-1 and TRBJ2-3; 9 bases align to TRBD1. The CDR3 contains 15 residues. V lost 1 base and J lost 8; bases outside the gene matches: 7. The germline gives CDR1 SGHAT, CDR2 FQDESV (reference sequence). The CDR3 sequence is CASSLVQGAWSTQYF. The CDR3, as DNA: TGTGCCAGCAGCTTAGTACAGGGGGCCTGGAGTACGCAGTATTTT. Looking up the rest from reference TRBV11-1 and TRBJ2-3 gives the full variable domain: EAEVAQSPRYKITEKSQAVAFWCDPISGHATLYWYRQILGQGPELLVQFQDESVVDDSQLPKDRFSAERLKGVDSTLKIQPAELGDSAMYLCASSLVQGAWSTQYFGPGTRLTVL.

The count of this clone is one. The CDR3 loop is CASSLGRGRGRNTEAFF. The CDR3 DNA is TGTGCCAGCAGCTTAGGTCGGGGGCGGGGGAGGAACACTGAAGCTTTCTTT. The V gene is TRBV11-2, the J gene TRBJ1-1, with D maybe TRBD1 (6 bases). This CDR3 is 17 amino acids long. The V end was cut by 1 base, the J end by 1 base, with 16 bases between. Germline V gene sequence: CDR1 SGHAT, CDR2 FQNNGV. The full variable domain, rest sourced from reference TRBV11-2 and TRBJ1-1, is EAGVAQSPRYKIIEKRQSVAFWCNPISGHATLYWYQQILGQGPKLLIQFQNNGVVDDSQLPKDRFSAERLKGVDSTLKIQPAKLEDSAVYLCASSLGRGRGRNTEAFFGQGTRLTVV.

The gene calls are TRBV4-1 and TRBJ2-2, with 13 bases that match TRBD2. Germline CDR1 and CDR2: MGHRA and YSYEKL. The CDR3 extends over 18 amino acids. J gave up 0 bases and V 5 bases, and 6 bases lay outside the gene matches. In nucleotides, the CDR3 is TGCGCCAGCAGCTTTGGGACTAGCGGGGACGCGAACACCGGGGAGCTGTTTTTT. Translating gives CASSFGTSGDANTGELFF.

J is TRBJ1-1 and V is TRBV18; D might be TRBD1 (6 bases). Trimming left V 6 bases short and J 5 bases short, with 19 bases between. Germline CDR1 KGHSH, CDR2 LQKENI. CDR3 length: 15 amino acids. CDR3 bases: TGTGCCAGCTCTACCTCCCAGGGGATTGAAACTGAAGCTTTCTTT. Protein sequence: CASSTSQGIETEAFF.

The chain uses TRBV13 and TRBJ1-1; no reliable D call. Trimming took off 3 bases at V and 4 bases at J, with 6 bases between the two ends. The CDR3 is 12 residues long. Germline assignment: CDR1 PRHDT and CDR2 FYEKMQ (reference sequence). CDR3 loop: CASSFKFTEAFF. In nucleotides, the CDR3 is TGTGCCAGCAGCTTTAAATTCACTGAAGCTTTCTTT.

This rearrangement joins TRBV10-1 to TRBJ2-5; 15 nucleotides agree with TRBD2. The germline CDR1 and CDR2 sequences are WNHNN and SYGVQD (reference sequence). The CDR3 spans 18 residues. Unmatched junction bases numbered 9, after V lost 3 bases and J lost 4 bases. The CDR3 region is CASSDTGLAGGRGETQYF. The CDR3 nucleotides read TGCGCCAGCAGTGACACGGGACTAGCGGGAGGCCGAGGAGAGACCCAGTACTTC.

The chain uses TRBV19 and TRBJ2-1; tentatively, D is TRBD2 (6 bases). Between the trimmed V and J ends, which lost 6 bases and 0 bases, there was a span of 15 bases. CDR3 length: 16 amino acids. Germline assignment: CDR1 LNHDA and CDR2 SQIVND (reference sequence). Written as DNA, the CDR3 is TGTGCCAGTAGCCTCCCTGGCGGGAACTCCTACAATGAGCAGTTCTTC. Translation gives CASSLPGGNSYNEQFF.

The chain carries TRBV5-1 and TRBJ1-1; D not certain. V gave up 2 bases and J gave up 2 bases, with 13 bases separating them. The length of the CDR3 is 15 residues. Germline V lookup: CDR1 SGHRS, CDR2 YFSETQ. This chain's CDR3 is CASSLTGSDNTEAFF. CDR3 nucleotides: TGCGCCAGCAGCTTAACCGGGTCGGATAACACTGAAGCTTTCTTT.

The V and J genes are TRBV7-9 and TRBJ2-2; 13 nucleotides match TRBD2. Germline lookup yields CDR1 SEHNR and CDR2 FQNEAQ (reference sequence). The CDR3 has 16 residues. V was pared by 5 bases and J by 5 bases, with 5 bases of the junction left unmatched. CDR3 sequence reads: CASSPTSGRDTGELFF. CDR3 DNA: TGTGCCAGCAGCCCTACTAGCGGGAGGGATACCGGGGAGCTGTTTTTT.

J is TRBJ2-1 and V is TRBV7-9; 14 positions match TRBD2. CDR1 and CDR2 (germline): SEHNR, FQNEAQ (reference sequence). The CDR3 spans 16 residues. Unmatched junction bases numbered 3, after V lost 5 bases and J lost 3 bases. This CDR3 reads CASSGLAGGLYNEQFF. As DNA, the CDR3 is TGTGCCAGCAGCGGACTAGCGGGAGGACTCTACAATGAGCAGTTCTTC.

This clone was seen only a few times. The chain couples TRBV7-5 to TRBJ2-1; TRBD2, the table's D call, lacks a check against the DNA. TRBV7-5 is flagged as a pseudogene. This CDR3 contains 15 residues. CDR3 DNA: TGTGCCAGAAGCCGGACTAGCGGGAAACACAATGAGCAGTTCTTC. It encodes CARSRTSGKHNEQFF.

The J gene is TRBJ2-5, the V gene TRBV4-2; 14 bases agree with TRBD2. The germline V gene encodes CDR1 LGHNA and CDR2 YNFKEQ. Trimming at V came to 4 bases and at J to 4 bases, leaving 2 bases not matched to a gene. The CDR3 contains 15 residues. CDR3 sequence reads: CASSRGLAGGETQYF. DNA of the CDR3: TGTGCCAGCAGCCGCGGACTAGCGGGAGGAGAGACCCAGTACTTC.

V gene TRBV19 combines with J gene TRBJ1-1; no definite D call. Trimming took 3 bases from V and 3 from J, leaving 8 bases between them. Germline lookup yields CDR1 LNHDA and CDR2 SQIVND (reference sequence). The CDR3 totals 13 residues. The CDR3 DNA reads TGTGCCAGTAGTATTGGCCAGTACACTGAAGCTTTCTTT. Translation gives CASSIGQYTEAFF.

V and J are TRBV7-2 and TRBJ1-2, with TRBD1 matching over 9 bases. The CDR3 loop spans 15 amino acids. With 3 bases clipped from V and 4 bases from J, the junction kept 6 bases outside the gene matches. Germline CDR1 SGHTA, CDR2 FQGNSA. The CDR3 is CASSFRTGGGYGYTF. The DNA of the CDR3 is TGTGCCAGCAGCTTCAGAACAGGGGGCGGCTATGGCTACACCTTC.

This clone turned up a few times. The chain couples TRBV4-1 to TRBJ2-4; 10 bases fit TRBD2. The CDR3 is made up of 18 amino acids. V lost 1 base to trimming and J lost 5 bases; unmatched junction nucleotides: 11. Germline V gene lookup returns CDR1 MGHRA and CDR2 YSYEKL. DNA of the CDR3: TGCGCCAGCAGCCAAGGGAGAATAGCGGGAGGCCTGGAAAACATTCAGTACTTC. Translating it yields CASSQGRIAGGLENIQYF.

CDR3 nucleotides: TGCGCCAGCAGCTTGGACGGGGGGGGGACTGAAGCTTTCTTT. It is translated as CASSLDGGGTEAFF. The V call is TRBV5-1, the J call TRBJ1-1; D may be TRBD1 (5 bases). The germline CDR1 and CDR2 sequences are SGHRS and YFSETQ. Trimming removed 0 bases from V and 5 bases from J, with 11 bases in between. The CDR3 covers 14 residues.

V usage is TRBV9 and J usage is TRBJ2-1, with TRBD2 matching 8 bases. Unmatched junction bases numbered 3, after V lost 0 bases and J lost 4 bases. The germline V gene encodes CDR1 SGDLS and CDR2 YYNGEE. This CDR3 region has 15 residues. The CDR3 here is CASSVEPSGYNEQFF. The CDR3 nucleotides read TGTGCCAGCAGCGTAGAGCCTAGCGGGTACAATGAGCAGTTCTTC. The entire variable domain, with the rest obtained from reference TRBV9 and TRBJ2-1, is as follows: DSGVTQTPKHLITATGQRVTLRCSPRSGDLSVYWYQQSLDQGLQFLIQYYNGEERAKGNILERFSAQQFPDLHSELNLSSLELGDSALYFCASSVEPSGYNEQFFGPGTRLTVL.

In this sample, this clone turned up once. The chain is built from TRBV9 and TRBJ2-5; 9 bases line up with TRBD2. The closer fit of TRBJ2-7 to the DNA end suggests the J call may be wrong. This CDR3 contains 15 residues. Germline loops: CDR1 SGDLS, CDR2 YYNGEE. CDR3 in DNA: TGTGCCAGCAGCCCACGGCGGGAGGGCCCCTACGAGCAGTACTTC. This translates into CASSPRREGPYEQYF.